This T cell receptor beta chain was obtained from a study of T cell responses to AZD1222 COVID-19 vaccine. CDR3 length: 14 residues. CDR1 GTSNPN and CDR2 SVGIG come from the germline V gene (reference sequence). V lost 5 bases and J lost 0, with 14 bases in between. Assay used: immunoSEQ multiplex PCR; TCRdb lists only in-frame clones, some missing. The sample holds around 160,000 clones, around nine tenths seen once. The input for sequencing was peripheral blood, taken on day 0 of AZD1222 vaccination. V is TRBV30 and J is TRBJ2-7, with D perhaps TRBD1 or TRBD2 (7 bases each). This TCR was recovered from an adult in good health. The CDR3 spells CAWSGGGLSYEQYF. DNA of the CDR3: TGTGCCTGGTCAGGGGGGGGGCTCTCCTACGAGCAGTACTTC. Variable domain in full (rest from reference TRBV30 and TRBJ2-7): SQTIHQWPATLVQPVGSPLSLECTVEGTSNPNLYWYRQAAGRGLQLLFYSVGIGQISSEVPQNLSASRPQDRQFILSSKKLLLSDSGFYLCAWSGGGLSYEQYFGPGTRLTVT.